This T cell receptor beta chain originates from a study of CD8 T cells in Susac syndrome. Reverse transcription of about 0.5 to 1 ug RNA was carried out with random hexamers. TCR beta CDR3 was amplified by immunoSEQ covering 54 Vbeta and 13 Jbeta. TCRdb re-derived calls from the immunoSEQ multiplex PCR reads in MiXCR, one entry per CDR3 protein. The sample contains around 220,000 distinct CDR3 sequences, around nine tenths of which appear only once. CDR3 length: 17 amino acids. V shed 1 base, J shed 6 bases, and the junction held 9 bases outside the gene matches. The chain is built from TRBV12-3 or TRBV12-4 and TRBJ2-2; 9 bases agree with TRBD2. The TCR was taken from a human donor with multiple sclerosis. Sequencing was done on a sample of CD8+ T cells from PBMCs. The CDR3, as DNA: TGTGCCAGCAGTTTAGGGGCTGCCGGGACTAGCTCCGGGGAGCTGTTTTTT. Its translation is CASSLGAAGTSSGELFF.